A selection of T cell receptor beta chains follows, all from one sample in a study. One entry per CDR3 protein, called by TCRdb with MiXCR from the 5' RACE reads. The sample contains about 40,000 distinct CDR3 sequences, 22% of which appear only once. The sample taken for sequencing was Tregs sorted from blood. Receptors were obtained from a female donor with breast cancer. The CDR3 runs from the conserved cysteine through the conserved F or W. The order of the fields is V gene, clone size, D gene, J gene, CDR3 DNA, CDR3 protein. D genes are given only for firm matches. Clone size is given for some rows only: seen once, a few or many times, or a class if the clone is expanded.

>TRBV7-3|.|.|TRBJ2-1
TGTGCCAGCAGCTTAGCACCCCGGGACTACAATGAGCAGTTCTTC
CASSLAPRDYNEQFF
>TRBV27|few|TRBD2|TRBJ2-7
TGTGCCAGCAGTTACAAGCGGGAGGGTGAGCAGTACTTC
CASSYKREGEQYF
>TRBV12-3/TRBV12-4|.|TRBD2|TRBJ2-5
TGTGCCAGCAGTTTAACAACCGGGACTAGCTCAATGGAGACCCAGTACTTC
CASSLTTGTSSMETQYF
>TRBV27|.|.|TRBJ2-5
TGTACCAGCAGTTTATCTCAGGGTGCGGAGACCCAGTACTTC
CTSSLSQGAETQYF
>TRBV2|.|.|TRBJ1-2
TGTGCCAGCACGCCAGGGTGGTTAGGCTACACCTTC
CASTPGWLGYTF
>TRBV5-1|few|.|TRBJ2-5
TGCGCCAGCAGAGGGCTTCTGGCAGGGGTGTTCCAAGAGACCCAGTACTTC
CASRGLLAGVFQETQYF
>TRBV6-5|few|TRBD1|TRBJ1-2
TGTGCCAGCAGTCAAATCAGGACAGGTGGGGGCTATGGCTACACCTTC
CASSQIRTGGGYGYTF
>TRBV4-1|few|.|TRBJ2-1
TGCGCCAGCAGCCAAGAAGATTCTGGGGTTGTTCAGACTACAAATGAGCAGTTCTTC
CASSQEDSGVVQTTNEQFF
>TRBV5-1|few|.|TRBJ1-6
TGCGCCAGCAGCGGGGACCCTCAAGGAAATTCACCCCTCCACTTT
CASSGDPQGNSPLHF
>TRBV6-5|.|.|TRBJ1-5
TGTGCCAGCAGTTATCAGAGTCCCAATCAGCCCCAGCATTTT
CASSYQSPNQPQHF
>TRBV25-1|many|.|TRBJ1-2
TGTGCCAGCAGTGAATCCGGGTCGAATGGCTACACCTTC
CASSESGSNGYTF
>TRBV27|many|.|TRBJ2-4
TGTGCCAGCAGTTTATCGTGGGTTGCCAAAAACATTCAGTACTTC
CASSLSWVAKNIQYF
>TRBV9|.|TRBD1|TRBJ2-1
TGTGCCAGCAGCGTAGCTGGACAGGGTAATGAGCAGTTCTTC
CASSVAGQGNEQFF
>TRBV4-1|few|TRBD1|TRBJ2-7
TGCGCCAGCAGCCAACGAATGGCGCCGGGACAGGGGACCTACAACTCCTACGAGCAGTACTTC
CASSQRMAPGQGTYNSYEQYF
>TRBV7-9|few|TRBD2|TRBJ2-1
TGTGCCAGCAGCAAAATTGGGACTAGCGGGAGACTCAGCTCCTACAATGAGCAGTTCTTC
CASSKIGTSGRLSSYNEQFF
>TRBV9|.|.|TRBJ2-1
TGTGCCAGCAGCGTAGATCCAGCCGCTTACAATGAGCAGTTCTTC
CASSVDPAAYNEQFF